These 6 T cell receptor beta chains were sequenced from one sample in a study of blood T cell repertoires in COVID-19. Measured with immunoSEQ multiplex PCR; TCRdb has only the in-frame clones, and not every one. The table lists 380,000 or so clones, approximately 87% of them singletons. The source material was PBMCs or T cells enriched from blood (not recorded which). The receptor set was obtained from a man aged 25-45 years who had recovered from COVID-19.

This clone has only one observation. In DNA form, the CDR3 reads TGTGCCAGCTCGGGACAGGGGGTCTCCTACGAGCAGTACTTC. Its protein is CASSGQGVSYEQYF. The V and J genes are TRBV18 and TRBJ2-7; 11 nucleotides agree with TRBD1. CDR1 is KGHSH, CDR2 LQKENI, per germline. The V and J ends lost 6 bases and 0 bases, in that order; junction bases with no gene match: 1. The CDR3 sequence is 14 residues long.

The CDR3 is CASSLGLFNADGNQPQHF. Written as DNA, the CDR3 is TGTGCCAGCAGCTTGGGGCTTTTCAATGCGGACGGGAATCAGCCCCAGCATTTT. The rearrangement uses TRBV7-9 and TRBJ1-5; maybe TRBD1 (5 bases). Germline lookup yields CDR1 SEHNR and CDR2 FQNEAQ (reference sequence). The CDR3 runs 18 residues. Between the trimmed V and J ends, which lost 3 bases and 4 bases, there was a span of 22 bases.

The CDR3 loop is CASSPPGSTYNSPLHF. The CDR3 DNA reads TGTGCCAGCAGCCCCCCGGGGAGTACCTATAATTCACCCCTCCACTTT. The V and J genes are TRBV7-2 and TRBJ1-6, with unresolved D. The V and J ends lost 5 bases and 2 bases respectively, with 13 bases between them. From germline, CDR1 is SGHTA and CDR2 FQGNSA. The CDR3 loop spans 16 amino acids.

The V call is TRBV5-1, the J call TRBJ1-2; no definite D call. With 0 bases removed from V and 4 bases from J, the gap between germline ends came to 7 bases. The germline CDR1 and CDR2 sequences are SGHRS and YFSETQ. The CDR3 extends over 13 amino acids. Here the CDR3 DNA reads TGCGCCAGCAGCTTGGACAGCACCTATGGCTACACCTTC. Translating it yields CASSLDSTYGYTF.

This chain uses TRBV3-1 (or the pseudogene TRBV3-2) with TRBJ1-2; D unclear. Germline V gene lookup returns CDR1 LGHDT and CDR2 YNNKEL (reference sequence). This CDR3 comprises 15 residues. The ends were cut back, 0 bases at V and 1 base at J, with 9 bases in the middle. The CDR3 coding sequence is TGTGCCAGCAGCCAAGAATTGACACTTAACTATGGCTACACCTTC. This codes for CASSQELTLNYGYTF.

The chain carries TRBV30 and TRBJ1-6; TRBD1 matches 9 bases. The ends lost 7 bases at V and 9 bases at J; junction bases unmatched: 10. The CDR3 has 14 amino acids. Germline V CDR1 and CDR2: GTSNPN, SVGIG (reference sequence). The CDR3 loop reads CASSGTGLFSPLHF. Written as DNA, the CDR3 is TGTGCCTCTTCCGGGACAGGGCTATTTTCACCCCTCCACTTT.